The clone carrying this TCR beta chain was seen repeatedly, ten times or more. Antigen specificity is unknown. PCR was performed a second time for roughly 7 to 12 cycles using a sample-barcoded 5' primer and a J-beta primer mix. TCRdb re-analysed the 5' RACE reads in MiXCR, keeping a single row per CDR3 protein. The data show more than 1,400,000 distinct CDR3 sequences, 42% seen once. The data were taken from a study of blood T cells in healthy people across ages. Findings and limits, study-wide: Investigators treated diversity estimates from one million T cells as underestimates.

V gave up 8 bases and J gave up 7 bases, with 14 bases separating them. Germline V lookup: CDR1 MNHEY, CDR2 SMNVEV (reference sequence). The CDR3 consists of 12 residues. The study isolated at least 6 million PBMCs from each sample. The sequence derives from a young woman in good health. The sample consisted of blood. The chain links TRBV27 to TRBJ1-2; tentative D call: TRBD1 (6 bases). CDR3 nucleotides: TGTGCCAGCTCAAACAGGGACGGTGGCTACACCTTC. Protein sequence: CASSNRDGGYTF.